The 3 T cell receptor beta chains below were found in one sample sequenced in a study of blood T cell repertoires in COVID-19 (dated by TCRdb to about 2020). Libraries were made using the immunoSEQ multiplex PCR assay. TCRdb re-hosts the immuneACCESS table, in-frame sequences only. Its copies lack some clones; in the studies checked, an unresolved V gene accounts for under half of them, and the cause for the rest is not known. The sample table shows fewer than 65,000 clones, and 89% are seen once. Of the sample, approximately 1.5% falls within the top ten clones. Sequencing was performed on peripheral blood. The receptors were sampled from a man aged 55 to 69 with acute or convalescent COVID-19.

The CDR3 loop reads CASSLDTYGYTF. The CDR3 region has the DNA TGCGCCAGCAGCTTGGACACCTATGGCTACACCTTC. The V gene is TRBV5-1, the J gene TRBJ1-2; D call uncertain. Germline values: CDR1 SGHRS, CDR2 YFSETQ. The CDR3 runs 12 residues. The V gene lost 0 bases and the J gene lost 4 bases, with 4 bases spanning the gap.

This clone has only one observation. The chain recombines TRBV29-1 with TRBJ2-1; 8 nucleotides align to TRBD2. The ends lost 6 bases at V and 4 bases at J; junction bases unmatched: 8. Germline lookup yields CDR1 SQVTM and CDR2 ANQGSEA. The CDR3 spans 14 residues. The CDR3 bases are TGCAGCGTAGCACCTCGGGGGGGGTACAATGAGCAGTTCTTC. It encodes CSVAPRGGYNEQFF.

The chain is built from TRBV11-2 and TRBJ1-6; 7 bases are a match to TRBD1. This CDR3 has 15 residues. The germline gives CDR1 SGHAT, CDR2 FQNNGV. V lost 5 bases and J lost 10; bases outside the gene matches: 11. CDR3 sequence (DNA): TGTGCCAGCAGCCTCGATACAGGGGTAGGCTCACCCCTCCACTTT. It codes for CASSLDTGVGSPLHF.